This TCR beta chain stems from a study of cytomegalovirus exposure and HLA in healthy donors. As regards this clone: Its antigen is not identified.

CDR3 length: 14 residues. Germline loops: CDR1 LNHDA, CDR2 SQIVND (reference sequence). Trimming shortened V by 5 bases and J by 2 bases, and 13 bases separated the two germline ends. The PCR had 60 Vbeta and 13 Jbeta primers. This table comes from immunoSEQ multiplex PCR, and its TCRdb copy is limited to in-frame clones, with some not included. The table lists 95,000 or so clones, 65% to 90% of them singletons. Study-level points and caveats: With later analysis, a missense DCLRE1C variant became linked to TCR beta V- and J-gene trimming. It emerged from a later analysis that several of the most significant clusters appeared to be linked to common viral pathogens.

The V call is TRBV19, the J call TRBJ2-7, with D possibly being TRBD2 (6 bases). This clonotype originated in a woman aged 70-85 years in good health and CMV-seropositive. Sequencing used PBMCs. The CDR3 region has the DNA TGTGCCAGTAGTTTCGGGACTGGTCCCTACGAGCAGTACTTC. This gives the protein CASSFGTGPYEQYF.